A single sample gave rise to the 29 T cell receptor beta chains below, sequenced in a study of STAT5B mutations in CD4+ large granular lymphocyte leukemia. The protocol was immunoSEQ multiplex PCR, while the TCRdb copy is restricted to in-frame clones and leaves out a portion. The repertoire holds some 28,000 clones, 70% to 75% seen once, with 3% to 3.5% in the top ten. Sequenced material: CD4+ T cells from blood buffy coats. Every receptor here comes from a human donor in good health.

The CDR3 protein is CASSEASGPYEQYF. Written as DNA, the CDR3 is TGCGCCAGCAGTGAGGCTAGCGGGCCCTACGAGCAGTACTTC. The chain combines TRBV10-1 with TRBJ2-7; 8 nucleotides agree with TRBD2. The length of the CDR3 is 14 residues. J was trimmed by 2 bases and V by 2 bases; bases with no gene match: 2. Germline assignment: CDR1 WNHNN and CDR2 SYGVQD (reference sequence).

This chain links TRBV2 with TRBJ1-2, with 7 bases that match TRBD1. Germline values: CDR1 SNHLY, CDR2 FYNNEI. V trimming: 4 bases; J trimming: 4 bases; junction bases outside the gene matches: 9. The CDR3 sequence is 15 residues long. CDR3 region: CASSASLGGGYGYTF. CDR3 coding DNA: TGTGCCAGCAGTGCATCTCTAGGGGGCGGCTATGGCTACACCTTC.

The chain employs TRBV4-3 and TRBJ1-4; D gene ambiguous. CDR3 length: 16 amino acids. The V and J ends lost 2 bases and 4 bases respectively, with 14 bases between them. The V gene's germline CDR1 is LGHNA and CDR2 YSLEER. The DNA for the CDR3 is TGCGCCAGCAGCCAACTCCGGTCTTCGTTTAATGAAAAACTGTTTTTT. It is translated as CASSQLRSSFNEKLFF.

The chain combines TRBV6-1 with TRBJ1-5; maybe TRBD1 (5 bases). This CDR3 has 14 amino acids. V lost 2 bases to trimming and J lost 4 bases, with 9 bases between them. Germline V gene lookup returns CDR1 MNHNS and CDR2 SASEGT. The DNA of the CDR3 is TGTGCCAGCAGTGAAAGGGCAGGGAATCAGCCCCAGCATTTT. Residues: CASSERAGNQPQHF.

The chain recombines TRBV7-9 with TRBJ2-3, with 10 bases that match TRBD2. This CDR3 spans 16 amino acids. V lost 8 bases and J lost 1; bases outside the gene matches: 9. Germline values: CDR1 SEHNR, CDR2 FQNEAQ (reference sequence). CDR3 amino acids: CASSLAGERGTDTQYF. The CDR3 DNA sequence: TGTGCCAGCTCGCTAGCGGGAGAACGGGGCACAGATACGCAGTATTTT.

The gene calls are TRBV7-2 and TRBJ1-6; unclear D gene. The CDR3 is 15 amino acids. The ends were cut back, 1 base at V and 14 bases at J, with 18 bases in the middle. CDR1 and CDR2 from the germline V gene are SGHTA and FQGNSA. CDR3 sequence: CASSLGGKGESALHF. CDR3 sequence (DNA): TGTGCCAGCAGCTTAGGCGGAAAGGGTGAGTCAGCCCTCCACTTT.

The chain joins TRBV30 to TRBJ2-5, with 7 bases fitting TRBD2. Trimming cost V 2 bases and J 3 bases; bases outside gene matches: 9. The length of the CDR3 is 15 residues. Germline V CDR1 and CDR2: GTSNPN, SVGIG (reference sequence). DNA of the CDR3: TGTGCCTGGAGTTTCGGCCTAGCGGATAAAGAGACCCAGTACTTC. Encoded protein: CAWSFGLADKETQYF. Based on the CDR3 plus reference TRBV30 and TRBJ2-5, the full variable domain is SQTIHQWPATLVQPVGSPLSLECTVEGTSNPNLYWYRQAAGRGLQLLFYSVGIGQISSEVPQNLSASRPQDRQFILSSKKLLLSDSGFYLCAWSFGLADKETQYFGPGTRLLVL.

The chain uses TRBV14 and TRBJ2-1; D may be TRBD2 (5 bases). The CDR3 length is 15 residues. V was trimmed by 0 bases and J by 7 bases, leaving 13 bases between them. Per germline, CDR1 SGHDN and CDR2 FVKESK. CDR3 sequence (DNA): TGTGCCAGCAGCCAAGAGCGAAACCCGGGGAATGAGCAGTTCTTC. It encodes CASSQERNPGNEQFF.

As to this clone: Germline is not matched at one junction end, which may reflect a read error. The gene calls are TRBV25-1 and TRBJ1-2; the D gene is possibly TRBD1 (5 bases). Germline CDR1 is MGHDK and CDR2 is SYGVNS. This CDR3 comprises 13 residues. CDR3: CAGSWGRPESYTF. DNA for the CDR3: TGTGCCGGCAGTTGGGGCAGACCAGAATCTTACACCTTC.

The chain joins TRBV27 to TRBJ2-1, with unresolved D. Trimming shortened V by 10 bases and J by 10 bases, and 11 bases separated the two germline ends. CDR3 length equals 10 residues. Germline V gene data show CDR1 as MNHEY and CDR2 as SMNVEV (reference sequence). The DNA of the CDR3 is TGTGCCACCTCCTCTTGGGAGCAGTTCTTC. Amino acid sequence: CATSSWEQFF.

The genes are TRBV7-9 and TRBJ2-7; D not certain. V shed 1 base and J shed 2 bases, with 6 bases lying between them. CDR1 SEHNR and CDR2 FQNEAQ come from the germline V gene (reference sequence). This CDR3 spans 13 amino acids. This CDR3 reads CASSLENTYEQYF. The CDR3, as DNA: TGTGCCAGCAGCTTAGAAAATACCTACGAGCAGTACTTC.

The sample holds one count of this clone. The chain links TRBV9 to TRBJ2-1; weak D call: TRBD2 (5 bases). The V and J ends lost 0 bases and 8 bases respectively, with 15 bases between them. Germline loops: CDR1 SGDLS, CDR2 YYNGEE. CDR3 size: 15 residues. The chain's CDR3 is CASSVGGFEGYEQFF. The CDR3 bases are TGTGCCAGCAGCGTAGGAGGCTTCGAGGGTTATGAGCAGTTCTTC.

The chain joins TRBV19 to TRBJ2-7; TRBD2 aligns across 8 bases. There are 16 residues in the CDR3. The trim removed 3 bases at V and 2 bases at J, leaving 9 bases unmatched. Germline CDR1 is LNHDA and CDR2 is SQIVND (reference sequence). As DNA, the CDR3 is TGTGCCAGTAGTATGGGGAGCGGGAGAAGCCCCTACGAGCAGTACTTC. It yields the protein CASSMGSGRSPYEQYF. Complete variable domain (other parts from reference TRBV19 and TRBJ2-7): DGGITQSPKYLFRKEGQNVTLSCEQNLNHDAMYWYRQDPGQGLRLIYYSQIVNDFQKGDIAEGYSVSREKKESFPLTVTSAQKNPTAFYLCASSMGSGRSPYEQYFGPGTRLTVT.

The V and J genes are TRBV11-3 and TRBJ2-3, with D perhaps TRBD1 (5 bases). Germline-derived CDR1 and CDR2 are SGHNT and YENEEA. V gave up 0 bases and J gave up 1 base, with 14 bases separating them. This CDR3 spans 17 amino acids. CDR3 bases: TGTGCCAGCAGCTTAGATCGGCAGTCCAGGGGCACAGATACGCAGTATTTT. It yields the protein CASSLDRQSRGTDTQYF. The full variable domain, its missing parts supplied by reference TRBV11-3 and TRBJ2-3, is EAGVVQSPRYKIIEKKQPVAFWCNPISGHNTLYWYLQNLGQGPELLIRYENEEAVDDSQLPKDRFSAERLKGVDSTLKIQPAELGDSAVYLCASSLDRQSRGTDTQYFGPGTRLTVL.

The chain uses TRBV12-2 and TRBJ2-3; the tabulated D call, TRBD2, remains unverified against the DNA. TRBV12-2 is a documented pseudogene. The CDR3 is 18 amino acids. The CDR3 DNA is TGTGCAAGTCGCTTAGCGGGGACTAGCGGGAGGGCCACAGATACGCAGTATTTT. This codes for CASRLAGTSGRATDTQYF.

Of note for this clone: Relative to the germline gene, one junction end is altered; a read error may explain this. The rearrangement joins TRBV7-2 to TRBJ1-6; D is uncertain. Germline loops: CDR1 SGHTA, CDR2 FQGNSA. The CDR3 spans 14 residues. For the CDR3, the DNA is TGTGCCAACAGCCCAACCTGGGTGAATTCACCCCTCCACTTT. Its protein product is CANSPTWVNSPLHF.

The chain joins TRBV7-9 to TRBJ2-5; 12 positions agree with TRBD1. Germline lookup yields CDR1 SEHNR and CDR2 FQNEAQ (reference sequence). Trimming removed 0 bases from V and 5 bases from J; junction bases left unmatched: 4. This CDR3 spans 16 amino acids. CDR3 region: CASSLAGTGGWETQYF. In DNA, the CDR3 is TGTGCCAGCAGCTTAGCAGGGACAGGGGGCTGGGAGACCCAGTACTTC.

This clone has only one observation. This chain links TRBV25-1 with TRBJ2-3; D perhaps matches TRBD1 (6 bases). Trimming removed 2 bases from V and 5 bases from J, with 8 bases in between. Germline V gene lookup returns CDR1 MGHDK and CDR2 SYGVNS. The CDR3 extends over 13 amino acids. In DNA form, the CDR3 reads TGTGCCAGCAGTGAAACAGGGATAGATACGCAGTATTTT. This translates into CASSETGIDTQYF.

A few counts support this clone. The CDR3 nucleotides read TGTGCCAGCAGTACAGGCTGGGAAGCTTTCTTT. It specifies CASSTGWEAFF. J is TRBJ1-1 and V is TRBV6-5; perhaps TRBD1 as D (5 bases). This CDR3 has 11 residues. Trimming left V 5 bases short and J 8 bases short, with 9 bases between. The V gene's germline CDR1 is MNHEY and CDR2 SVGAGI.

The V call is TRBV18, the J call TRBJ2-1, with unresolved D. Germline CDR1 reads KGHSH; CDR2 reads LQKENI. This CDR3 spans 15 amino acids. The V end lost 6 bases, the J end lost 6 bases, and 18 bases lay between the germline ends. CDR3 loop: CASSRGRIIVNEQFF. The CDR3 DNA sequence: TGTGCCAGCTCGCGCGGCCGAATAATCGTCAATGAGCAGTTCTTC. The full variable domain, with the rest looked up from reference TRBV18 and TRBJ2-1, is NAGVMQNPRHLVRRRGQEARLRCSPMKGHSHVYWYRQLPEEGLKFMVYLQKENIIDESGMPKERFSAEFPKEGPSILRIQQVVRGDSAAYFCASSRGRIIVNEQFFGPGTRLTVL.

This CDR3 is CASSRSLSGGRTGELFF. The CDR3 DNA follows: TGTGCCAGCAGCCGATCCCTTTCGGGAGGGCGGACCGGGGAGCTGTTTTTT. The J gene is TRBJ2-2, the V gene TRBV14; 8 nucleotides match TRBD2. Germline V gene lookup returns CDR1 SGHDN and CDR2 FVKESK. The trim removed 4 bases at V and 5 bases at J, leaving 12 bases unmatched. The CDR3 spans 17 residues.

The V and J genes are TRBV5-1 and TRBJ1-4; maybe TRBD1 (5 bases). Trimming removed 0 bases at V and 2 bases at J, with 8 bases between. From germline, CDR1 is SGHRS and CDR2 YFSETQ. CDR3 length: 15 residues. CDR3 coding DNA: TGCGCCAGCAGCTTGGAGGGGAGGACTAATGAAAAACTGTTTTTT. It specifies CASSLEGRTNEKLFF.

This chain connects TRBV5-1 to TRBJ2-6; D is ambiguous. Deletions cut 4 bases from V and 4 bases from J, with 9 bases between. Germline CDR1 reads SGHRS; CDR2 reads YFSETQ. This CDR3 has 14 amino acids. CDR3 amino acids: CASSLPSGANVLTF. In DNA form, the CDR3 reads TGCGCCAGCAGCCTCCCGTCCGGGGCCAACGTCCTGACTTTC.

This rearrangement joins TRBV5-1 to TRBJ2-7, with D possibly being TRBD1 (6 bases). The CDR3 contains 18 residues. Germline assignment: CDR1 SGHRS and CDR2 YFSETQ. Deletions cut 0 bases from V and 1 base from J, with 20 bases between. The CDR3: CASSLGTGFRSFSYEQYF. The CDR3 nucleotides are TGCGCCAGCAGCTTGGGTACAGGGTTTCGCTCTTTTTCCTACGAGCAGTACTTC.

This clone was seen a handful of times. CDR3 sequence (DNA): TGTGCCACGCGCGGGACAGGGCGGGTCTATGGCTACACCTTC. It yields the protein CATRGTGRVYGYTF. The chain links TRBV28 to TRBJ1-2; 9 bases map to TRBD1. The CDR3 runs 14 residues. Germline CDR1 is MDHEN and CDR2 is SYDVKM. After removal of 10 bases from V and 4 bases from J, the junction contained 10 bases not matched to a gene.

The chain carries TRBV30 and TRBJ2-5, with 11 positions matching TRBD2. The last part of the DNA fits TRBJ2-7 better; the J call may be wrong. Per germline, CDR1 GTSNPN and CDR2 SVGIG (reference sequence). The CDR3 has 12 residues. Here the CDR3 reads CALTSGNYEQYF. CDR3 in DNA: TGTGCTTTGACTAGCGGGAACTACGAGCAGTACTTC.

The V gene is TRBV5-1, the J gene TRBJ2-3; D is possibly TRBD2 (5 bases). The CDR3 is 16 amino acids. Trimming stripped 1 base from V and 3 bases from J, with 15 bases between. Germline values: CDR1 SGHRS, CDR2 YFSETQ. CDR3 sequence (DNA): TGCGCCAGCAGCTTGACTAGATTAACTAGGACAGATACGCAGTATTTT. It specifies CASSLTRLTRTDTQYF.

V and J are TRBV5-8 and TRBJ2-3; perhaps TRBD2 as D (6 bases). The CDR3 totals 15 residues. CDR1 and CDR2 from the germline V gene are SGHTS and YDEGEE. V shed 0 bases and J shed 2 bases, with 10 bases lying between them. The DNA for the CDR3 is TGTGCCAGCAGCTTGGGTAGCGGACCCACAGATACGCAGTATTTT. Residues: CASSLGSGPTDTQYF.

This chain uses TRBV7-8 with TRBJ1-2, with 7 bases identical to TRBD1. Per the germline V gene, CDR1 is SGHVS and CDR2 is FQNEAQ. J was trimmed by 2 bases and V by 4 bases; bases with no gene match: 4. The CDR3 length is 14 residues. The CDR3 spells CASSSQGGNYGYTF. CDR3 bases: TGTGCCAGCAGCTCCCAGGGGGGCAACTATGGCTACACCTTC.